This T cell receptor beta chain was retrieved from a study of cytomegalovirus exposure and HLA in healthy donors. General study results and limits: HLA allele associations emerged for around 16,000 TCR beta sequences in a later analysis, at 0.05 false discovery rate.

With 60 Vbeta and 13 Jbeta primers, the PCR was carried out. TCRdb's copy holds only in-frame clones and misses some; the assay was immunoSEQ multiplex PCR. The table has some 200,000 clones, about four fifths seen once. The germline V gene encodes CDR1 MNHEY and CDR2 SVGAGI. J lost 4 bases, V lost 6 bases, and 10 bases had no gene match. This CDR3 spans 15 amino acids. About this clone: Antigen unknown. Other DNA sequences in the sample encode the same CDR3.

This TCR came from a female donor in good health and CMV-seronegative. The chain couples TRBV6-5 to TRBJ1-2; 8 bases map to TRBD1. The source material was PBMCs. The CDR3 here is CASSPNRDRSYGYTF. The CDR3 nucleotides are TGTGCCAGCAGCCCAAACCGGGACAGGAGCTATGGCTACACCTTC.